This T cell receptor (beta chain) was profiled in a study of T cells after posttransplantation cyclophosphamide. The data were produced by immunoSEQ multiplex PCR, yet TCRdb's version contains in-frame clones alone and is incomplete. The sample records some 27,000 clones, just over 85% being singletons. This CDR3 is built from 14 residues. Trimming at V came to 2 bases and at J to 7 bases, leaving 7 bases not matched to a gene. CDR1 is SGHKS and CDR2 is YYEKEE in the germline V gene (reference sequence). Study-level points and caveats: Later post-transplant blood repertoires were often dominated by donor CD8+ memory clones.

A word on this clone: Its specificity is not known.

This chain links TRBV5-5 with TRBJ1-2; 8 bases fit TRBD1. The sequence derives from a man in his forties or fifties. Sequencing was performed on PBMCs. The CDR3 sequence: CASSLQDRGPGYTF. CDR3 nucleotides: TGTGCCAGCAGCTTACAAGACAGGGGACCTGGCTACACCTTC.